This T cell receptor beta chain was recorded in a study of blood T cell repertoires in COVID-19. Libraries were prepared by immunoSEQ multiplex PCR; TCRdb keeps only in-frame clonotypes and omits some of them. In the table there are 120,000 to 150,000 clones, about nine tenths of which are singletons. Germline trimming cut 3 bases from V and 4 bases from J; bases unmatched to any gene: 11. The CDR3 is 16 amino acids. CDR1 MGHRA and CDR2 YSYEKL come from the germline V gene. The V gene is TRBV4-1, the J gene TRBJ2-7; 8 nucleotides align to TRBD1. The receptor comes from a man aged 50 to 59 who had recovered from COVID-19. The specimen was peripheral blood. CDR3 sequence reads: CASSHPGQGRFYEQYF. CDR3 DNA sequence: TGCGCCAGCAGCCACCCCGGACAGGGACGATTTTACGAGCAGTACTTC.